These T cell receptor beta chains were read from a single sample in a study of vaccination effects on CD4 cells after COVID-19. These receptors have no known antigen. Libraries were prepared by immunoSEQ multiplex PCR; TCRdb keeps only in-frame clonotypes and omits some of them. The profile shows approximately 61,000 clones, about 80% of them singletons. The sample here was CD4+ T cells from PBMCs cultured with HCoV-229E spike peptides, taken after COVID-19 vaccination. These receptors were collected from a human donor who received a COVID-19 vaccine. Each CDR3 is given with its conserved first and last residue. Fields, in order: clone size, D gene, V gene, J gene, CDR3 protein, CDR3 DNA. The D gene is left open where the match is weak. Clone size is given for some rows only: seen once, a few or many times, or a class if the clone is expanded.

clone_size: -; d_call: -; v_call: TRBV2; j_call: TRBJ2-5; cdr3_aa: CASYKGLRETQYF; cdr3_nt: TGTGCCAGCTACAAGGGGCTCCGAGAGACCCAGTACTTC
clone_size: -; d_call: TRBD1; v_call: TRBV10-1; j_call: TRBJ2-1; cdr3_aa: CASSEVRGFYNEQFF; cdr3_nt: TGCGCCAGCAGTGAAGTCAGGGGGTTCTACAATGAGCAGTTCTTC
clone_size: few; d_call: TRBD1; v_call: TRBV19; j_call: TRBJ1-4; cdr3_aa: CASSIPRTGVEKLFF; cdr3_nt: TGTGCCAGTAGTATACCTCGGACAGGGGTTGAAAAACTGTTTTTT
clone_size: once; d_call: TRBD2; v_call: TRBV5-1; j_call: TRBJ2-5; cdr3_aa: CASSLALSAGDETQYF; cdr3_nt: TGCGCCAGCAGCTTGGCCCTATCAGCGGGGGACGAGACCCAGTACTTC
clone_size: once; d_call: TRBD1; v_call: TRBV7-2; j_call: TRBJ2-2; cdr3_aa: CASSLQHTTGGSVRVFF; cdr3_nt: TGTGCCAGCAGCTTACAACACACGACAGGGGGCTCGGTGAGGGTGTTTTTT
clone_size: -; d_call: TRBD2; v_call: TRBV7-2; j_call: TRBJ2-5; cdr3_aa: CASSLSSGGRTQYF; cdr3_nt: TGTGCCAGCAGCTTGTCTAGCGGGGGTCGAACCCAGTACTTC
clone_size: once; d_call: -; v_call: TRBV25-1; j_call: TRBJ2-4; cdr3_aa: CASSEITGAKNIQYF; cdr3_nt: TGTGCCAGCAGTGAAATCACGGGAGCCAAAAACATTCAGTACTTC
clone_size: -; d_call: -; v_call: TRBV5-6; j_call: TRBJ2-2; cdr3_aa: CASSFFTGGDTGELFF; cdr3_nt: TGTGCCAGCAGCTTCTTCACAGGGGGGGACACCGGGGAGCTGTTTTTT
clone_size: -; d_call: TRBD1; v_call: TRBV11-2; j_call: TRBJ1-2; cdr3_aa: CASSLVPGGDYGYTF; cdr3_nt: TGTGCCAGCAGCTTAGTCCCAGGGGGTGACTATGGCTACACCTTC
clone_size: once; d_call: -; v_call: TRBV18; j_call: TRBJ1-2; cdr3_aa: CASSPRADNYGYTF; cdr3_nt: TGTGCCAGCTCACCACGGGCCGATAACTATGGCTACACCTTC
clone_size: -; d_call: TRBD1; v_call: TRBV7-2; j_call: TRBJ1-5; cdr3_aa: CASSSGQPWAPQHF; cdr3_nt: TGTGCCAGCAGCTCGGGACAGCCCTGGGCGCCCCAGCATTTT
clone_size: -; d_call: TRBD2; v_call: TRBV5-5; j_call: TRBJ2-3; cdr3_aa: CASSLMGTSGGASDTQYF; cdr3_nt: TGTGCCAGCAGCTTGATGGGGACTAGCGGGGGGGCATCGGATACGCAGTATTTT
clone_size: -; d_call: -; v_call: TRBV12-5; j_call: TRBJ1-4; cdr3_aa: CASGFEGSTGGKLFF; cdr3_nt: TGTGCTAGTGGTTTTGAGGGGTCAACCGGGGGAAAACTGTTTTTT
clone_size: -; d_call: -; v_call: TRBV2; j_call: TRBJ1-5; cdr3_aa: CASSGLQGGRPQHF; cdr3_nt: TGTGCCAGCAGTGGGTTGCAGGGAGGAAGGCCCCAGCATTTT
clone_size: -; d_call: TRBD1; v_call: TRBV14; j_call: TRBJ1-6; cdr3_aa: CASRDRGYGSPLHF; cdr3_nt: TGTGCCAGCAGAGACAGGGGGTACGGTTCACCCCTCCACTTT
clone_size: -; d_call: -; v_call: TRBV10-2; j_call: TRBJ2-1; cdr3_aa: CASSAYRKSSYNEQFF; cdr3_nt: TGCGCCAGCAGTGCGTACAGAAAGAGCTCCTACAATGAGCAGTTCTTC
clone_size: -; d_call: -; v_call: TRBV21-1; j_call: TRBJ1-1; cdr3_aa: CASSKLREGSEAFF; cdr3_nt: TGTGCCAGCAGCAAATTGAGGGAAGGCTCTGAAGCTTTCTTT
clone_size: -; d_call: -; v_call: TRBV9; j_call: TRBJ1-1; cdr3_aa: CASSAPTGMNTEAFF; cdr3_nt: TGTGCCAGCAGCGCCCCGACTGGAATGAACACTGAAGCTTTCTTT
clone_size: -; d_call: -; v_call: TRBV7-2; j_call: TRBJ2-1; cdr3_aa: CASSPFGRGGYNEQFF; cdr3_nt: TGTGCCAGCAGCCCCTTCGGGCGGGGCGGCTACAATGAGCAGTTCTTC
clone_size: -; d_call: TRBD1; v_call: TRBV2; j_call: TRBJ1-5; cdr3_aa: CASRSGGGNRQPQHF; cdr3_nt: TGTGCCAGCAGATCAGGGGGAGGGAATCGACAGCCCCAGCATTTT
clone_size: -; d_call: -; v_call: TRBV6-5; j_call: TRBJ1-1; cdr3_aa: CASRPTGFNTEAFF; cdr3_nt: TGTGCCAGCAGACCGACAGGATTCAACACTGAAGCTTTCTTT
clone_size: -; d_call: -; v_call: TRBV14; j_call: TRBJ1-6; cdr3_aa: CASSQENRVNSPLHF; cdr3_nt: TGTGCCAGCAGCCAAGAGAACAGGGTCAATTCACCCCTCCACTTT
clone_size: -; d_call: TRBD2; v_call: TRBV6-5; j_call: TRBJ2-3; cdr3_aa: CASRHLAGGPDTQYF; cdr3_nt: TGTGCCAGTCGACACCTAGCGGGGGGTCCGGATACGCAGTATTTT
clone_size: -; d_call: TRBD1; v_call: TRBV9; j_call: TRBJ1-2; cdr3_aa: CASNPVGQGDYGYTF; cdr3_nt: TGTGCCAGCAACCCCGTGGGCCAGGGGGACTATGGCTACACCTTC
clone_size: once; d_call: -; v_call: TRBV2; j_call: TRBJ1-6; cdr3_aa: CASSEMGRANSPLHF; cdr3_nt: TGTGCCAGCAGTGAAATGGGCAGGGCTAATTCACCCCTCCACTTT
clone_size: -; d_call: TRBD1; v_call: TRBV29-1; j_call: TRBJ1-2; cdr3_aa: CSVPGQGAHGYTF; cdr3_nt: TGCAGCGTTCCGGGACAGGGGGCGCACGGCTACACCTTC
clone_size: -; d_call: TRBD1; v_call: TRBV3-1/TRBV3-2; j_call: TRBJ2-5; cdr3_aa: CASSQITGGIRGETQYF; cdr3_nt: TGTGCCAGCAGCCAAATAACAGGGGGAATAAGGGGGGAGACCCAGTACTTC
clone_size: -; d_call: -; v_call: TRBV6-5; j_call: TRBJ1-5; cdr3_aa: CASSTTRQDQPQHF; cdr3_nt: TGTGCCAGCAGCACAACCCGACAGGATCAGCCCCAGCATTTT
clone_size: few; d_call: TRBD2; v_call: TRBV5-1; j_call: TRBJ2-3; cdr3_aa: CASSFSGGRADTQYF; cdr3_nt: TGCGCCAGCAGCTTTAGCGGGGGGCGCGCAGATACGCAGTATTTT
clone_size: -; d_call: -; v_call: TRBV5-6; j_call: TRBJ1-5; cdr3_aa: CASSVQSGGQPQHF; cdr3_nt: TGTGCCAGCAGCGTTCAATCAGGCGGGCAGCCCCAGCATTTT
clone_size: -; d_call: -; v_call: TRBV6-2/TRBV6-3; j_call: TRBJ2-4; cdr3_aa: CASSYRGGIAKNIQYF; cdr3_nt: TGTGCCAGCAGTTACAGGGGGGGTATAGCCAAAAACATTCAGTACTTC
clone_size: -; d_call: -; v_call: TRBV28; j_call: TRBJ1-2; cdr3_aa: CASSVMGDSLGGYTF; cdr3_nt: TGTGCCAGCAGTGTCATGGGGGACTCTTTGGGTGGCTACACCTTC
clone_size: -; d_call: -; v_call: TRBV2; j_call: TRBJ1-1; cdr3_aa: CASRTTVNTEAFF; cdr3_nt: TGTGCCAGCAGAACAACAGTGAACACTGAAGCTTTCTTT
clone_size: -; d_call: -; v_call: TRBV18; j_call: TRBJ1-1; cdr3_aa: CASSPAGRDGRNAEAFF; cdr3_nt: TGTGCCAGCTCACCAGCTGGGCGGGACGGACGAAACGCTGAAGCTTTCTTT
clone_size: few; d_call: -; v_call: TRBV19; j_call: TRBJ1-5; cdr3_aa: CASTKDYNQPQHF; cdr3_nt: TGTGCCAGTACGAAGGATTACAATCAGCCCCAGCATTTT
clone_size: -; d_call: -; v_call: TRBV4-2; j_call: TRBJ1-5; cdr3_aa: CASSQDPGVGNQPQHF; cdr3_nt: TGTGCCAGCAGCCAAGATCCGGGGGTTGGCAATCAGCCCCAGCATTTT